This T cell receptor beta chain was sequenced during a study of identical twins. TCRdb re-called the 5' RACE reads through MiXCR, storing one row per CDR3 protein. The sample carries 550,000 to 700,000 distinct CDR3 sequences, 21% recorded once. Study-wide results and limits: Weaker excess twin sharing was seen among beta out-of-frame sequences. These conclusions were based on statistical analysis (cross-sectional, not following the same donors).

For this clonotype: No antigen is known for it.

V lost 6 bases to trimming and J lost 0 bases, with 12 bases between them. This CDR3 spans 14 amino acids. Germline CDR1 and CDR2: DFQATT and SNEGSKA (reference sequence). These same data were also listed under a study on T cells expressing NK-cell markers. From that study: Obtained from sorted CD3+CD56+NKG2C+, CD3+CD56+NKG2C- and CD3+CD56-NKG2C+ T cells were the TCR beta repertoires. As a fraction of CD8+ T cells, dominant NKG2C+ clonotypes reached about 1.0-8% in more than five donors.

V gene TRBV20-1 combines with J gene TRBJ1-5; D remains unclear. This receptor was taken from a woman aged 18-30 years in good health. Sequenced input: PBMCs. The CDR3 reads CSAGRRYSNQPQHF. CDR3 nucleotide sequence: TGCAGTGCCGGTCGCAGATATAGCAATCAGCCCCAGCATTTT.